The 8 T cell receptor beta chains below all came from one sample that was sequenced in a study of T-cell memory formation after mild COVID-19. TCRdb analysed the 5' RACE reads with MiXCR anew, one entry per CDR3 protein. The sample has hundreds of thousands of distinct CDR3 sequences; 15% to 20% are singletons. The sample comprised PBMCs or a T cell subset sorted from them (not recorded which). The receptors come from an adult woman who had mild COVID-19 (a few samples of this study predate the infection). Cell type and time point are not known.

This clonotype appeared once. The chain is built from TRBV9 and TRBJ1-6; D is ambiguous. The CDR3 spans 13 residues. V lost 0 bases to trimming and J lost 4 bases, with 2 bases between them. In germline, CDR1 is SGDLS, CDR2 YYNGEE. The CDR3 DNA follows: TGTGCCAGCAGCGTAGGGTATAATTCACCCCTCCACTTT. Protein: CASSVGYNSPLHF. Filled out from reference TRBV9 and TRBJ1-6, the complete variable domain reads DSGVTQTPKHLITATGQRVTLRCSPRSGDLSVYWYQQSLDQGLQFLIQYYNGEERAKGNILERFSAQQFPDLHSELNLSSLELGDSALYFCASSVGYNSPLHFGNGTRLTVT.

This sequence joins TRBV6-2 or TRBV6-3 and TRBJ1-1; TRBD1 agrees at 8 bases. The length of the CDR3 is 14 residues. J was trimmed by 5 bases and V by 7 bases; bases with no gene match: 9. Germline V CDR1 and CDR2: MNHEY, SVGEGT. The CDR3 sequence: CASNPRGLGTEAFF. Written as DNA, the CDR3 is TGTGCCAGCAATCCCAGGGGGCTAGGGACTGAAGCTTTCTTT.

This clonotype showed up many times. The V gene is TRBV4-1, the J gene TRBJ1-3; TRBD1 might be the D (5 bases). This CDR3 spans 15 amino acids. V was pared by 1 base and J by 3 bases, with 10 bases between. The germline CDR1 and CDR2 sequences are MGHRA and YSYEKL. In DNA form, the CDR3 reads TGCGCCAGCAGCCAAGCGGGGACTTTTGGAAACACCATATATTTT. Amino acid sequence: CASSQAGTFGNTIYF.

This clonotype was counted only a few times. The chain combines TRBV7-3 with TRBJ2-1; maybe TRBD2 (6 bases). Germline CDR1 and CDR2: SGHTA and FQGTGA. The CDR3 is made up of 12 amino acids. V shed 3 bases and J shed 12 bases, with 12 bases lying between them. CDR3 bases: TGTGCCAGCAGCTTGGGGGGTAACTTGCAGTTCTTC. Translating it yields CASSLGGNLQFF.

This chain joins TRBV5-4 and TRBJ2-1, with 10 bases aligning to TRBD2. This CDR3 has 16 residues. The ends lost 3 bases at V and 4 bases at J; junction bases unmatched: 7. Germline loops: CDR1 SGHNT, CDR2 YYREEE (reference sequence). The CDR3 reads CASSSPTSGVYNEQFF. CDR3 sequence (DNA): TGTGCCAGCAGCTCTCCAACTAGCGGGGTTTACAATGAGCAGTTCTTC.

J is TRBJ1-1 and V is TRBV14; D call uncertain. The CDR3 consists of 15 residues. V was trimmed by 0 bases and J by 0 bases, leaving 8 bases between them. Germline V gives CDR1 SGHDN, CDR2 FVKESK. The chain's CDR3 is CASSQEMGMNTEAFF. CDR3 nucleotides: TGTGCCAGCAGCCAAGAAATGGGGATGAACACTGAAGCTTTCTTT.

This clonotype came up a few times. The chain uses TRBV7-3 and TRBJ2-5, with D unclear. V was clipped by 2 bases and J by 5 bases, with 12 bases between them. CDR3 size: 14 residues. The germline CDR1 and CDR2 sequences are SGHTA and FQGTGA. The CDR3 sequence: CASSLLGSKETQYF. As DNA, the CDR3 is TGTGCCAGCAGCTTACTGGGTTCGAAGGAGACCCAGTACTTC.

J is TRBJ1-4 and V is TRBV4-1; 9 positions match TRBD1. J gave up 12 bases and V 4 bases, and 3 bases lay outside the gene matches. This CDR3 spans 12 amino acids. Germline V gene sequence: CDR1 MGHRA, CDR2 YSYEKL. The CDR3 nucleotides are TGCGCCAGCAGCCCAACAGGGGGCCAACTGTTTTTT. Protein: CASSPTGGQLFF.